Sequencing of this T cell receptor beta chain was carried out in a study of T-cell memory formation after mild COVID-19. Study-wide results and limits: Clones that contracted clustered mainly in CM and EM if CD4+ and in EMRA if CD8+.

A word on this clonotype: Antigen unknown.

TCRdb re-analysed the 5' RACE reads in MiXCR, keeping a single row per CDR3 protein. The data show around 370,000 distinct CDR3 sequences, about 21% seen once. This CDR3 comprises 13 residues. Looked up from germline, CDR1 is MNHEY and CDR2 is SVGAGI. J gave up 7 bases and V 7 bases, and 8 bases lay outside the gene matches. The TCR originated in an adult woman who had mild COVID-19 (a few samples of this study predate the infection). Cell type and time point are not known. The chain joins TRBV6-5 to TRBJ1-2, with 8 bases aligning to TRBD1. Sequencing used PBMCs or a T cell subset sorted from them (not recorded which). The CDR3 spells CASTQGQGGGYTF. The DNA of the CDR3 is TGTGCCAGCACACAAGGACAGGGTGGTGGCTACACCTTC.